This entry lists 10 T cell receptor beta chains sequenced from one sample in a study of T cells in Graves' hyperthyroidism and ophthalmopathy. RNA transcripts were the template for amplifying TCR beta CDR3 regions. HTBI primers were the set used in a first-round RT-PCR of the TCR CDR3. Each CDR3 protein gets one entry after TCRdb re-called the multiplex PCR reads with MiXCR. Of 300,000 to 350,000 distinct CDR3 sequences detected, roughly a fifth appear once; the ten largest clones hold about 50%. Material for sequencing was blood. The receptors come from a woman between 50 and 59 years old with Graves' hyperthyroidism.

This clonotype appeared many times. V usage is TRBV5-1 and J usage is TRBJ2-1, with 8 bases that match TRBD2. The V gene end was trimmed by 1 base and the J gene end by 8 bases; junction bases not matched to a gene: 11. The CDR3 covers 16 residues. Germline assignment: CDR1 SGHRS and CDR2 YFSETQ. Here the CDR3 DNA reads TGCGCCAGCAGCTTGCATTCACGGGAGGGCTCCTATGAGCAGTTCTTC. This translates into CASSLHSREGSYEQFF. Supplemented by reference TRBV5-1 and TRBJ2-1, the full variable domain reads KAGVTQTPRYLIKTRGQQVTLSCSPISGHRSVSWYQQTPGQGLQFLFEYFSETQRNKGNFPGRFSGRQFSNSRSEMNVSTLELGDSALYLCASSLHSREGSYEQFFGPGTRLTVL.

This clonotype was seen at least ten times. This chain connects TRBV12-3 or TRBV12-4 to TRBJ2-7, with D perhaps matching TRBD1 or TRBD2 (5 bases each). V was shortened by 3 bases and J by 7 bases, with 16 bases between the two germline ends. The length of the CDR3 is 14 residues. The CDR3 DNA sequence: TGTGCCAGCAGTTTGTATCGGGGCGCGGCGGAGCAGTACTTC. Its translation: CASSLYRGAAEQYF.

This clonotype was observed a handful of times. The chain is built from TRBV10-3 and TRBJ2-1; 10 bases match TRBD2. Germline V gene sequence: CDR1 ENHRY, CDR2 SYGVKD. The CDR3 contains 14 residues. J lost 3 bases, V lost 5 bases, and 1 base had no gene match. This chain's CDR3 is CAISSGGDYNEQFF. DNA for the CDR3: TGTGCCATCAGTAGCGGGGGGGACTACAATGAGCAGTTCTTC.

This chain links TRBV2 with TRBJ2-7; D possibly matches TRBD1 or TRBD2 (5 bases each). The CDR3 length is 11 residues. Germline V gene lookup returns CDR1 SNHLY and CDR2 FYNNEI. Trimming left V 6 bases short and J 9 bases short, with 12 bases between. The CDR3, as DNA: TGTGCCAGCAGCGGGGACGGCGGGCAGTACTTC. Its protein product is CASSGDGGQYF.

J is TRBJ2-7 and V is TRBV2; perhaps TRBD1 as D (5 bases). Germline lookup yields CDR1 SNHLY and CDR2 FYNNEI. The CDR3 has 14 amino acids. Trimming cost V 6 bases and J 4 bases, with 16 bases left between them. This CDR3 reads CASSPETDIYEQYF. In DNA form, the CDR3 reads TGTGCCAGCAGCCCCGAGACAGATATTTACGAGCAGTACTTC.

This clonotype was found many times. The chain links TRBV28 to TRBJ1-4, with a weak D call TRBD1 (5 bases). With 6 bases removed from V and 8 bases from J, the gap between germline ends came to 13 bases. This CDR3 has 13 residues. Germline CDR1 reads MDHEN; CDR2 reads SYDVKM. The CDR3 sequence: CASSRGTEEKLFF. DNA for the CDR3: TGTGCCAGCAGCAGAGGGACGGAGGAAAAACTGTTTTTT.

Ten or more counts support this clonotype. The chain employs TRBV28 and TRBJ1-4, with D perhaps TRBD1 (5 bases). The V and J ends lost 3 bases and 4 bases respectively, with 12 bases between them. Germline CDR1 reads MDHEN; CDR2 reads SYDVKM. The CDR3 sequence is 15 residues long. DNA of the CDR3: TGTGCCAGCAGTTTTATGGGACTGCGTAATGAAAAACTGTTTTTT. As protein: CASSFMGLRNEKLFF.

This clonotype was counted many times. The CDR3 DNA reads as TGTGCCAGCAGCGACCAGGGCCCGACCAAGGAAAAACTGTTTTTT. Protein: CASSDQGPTKEKLFF. This chain joins TRBV2 and TRBJ1-4; possible D gene TRBD1, 5 bases. With 6 bases removed from V and 8 bases from J, the gap between germline ends came to 19 bases. Germline loops: CDR1 SNHLY, CDR2 FYNNEI. The CDR3 runs to 15 residues.

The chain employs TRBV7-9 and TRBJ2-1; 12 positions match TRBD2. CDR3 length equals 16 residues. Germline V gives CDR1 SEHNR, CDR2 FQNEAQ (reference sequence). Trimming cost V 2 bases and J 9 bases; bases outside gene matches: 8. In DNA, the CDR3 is TGTGCCAGCAGCTTAAGGGGGTCTAGCGGGAGGGGTGAGCAGTTCTTC. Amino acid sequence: CASSLRGSSGRGEQFF.

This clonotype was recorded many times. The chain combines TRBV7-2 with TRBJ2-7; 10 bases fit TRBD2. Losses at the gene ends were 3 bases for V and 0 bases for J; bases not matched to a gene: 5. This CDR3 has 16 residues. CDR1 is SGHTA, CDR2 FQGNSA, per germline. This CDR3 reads CASSFLSGGVSYEQYF. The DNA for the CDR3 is TGTGCCAGCAGCTTTTTGAGCGGGGGGGTCTCCTACGAGCAGTACTTC. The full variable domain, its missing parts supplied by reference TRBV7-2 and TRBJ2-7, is GAGVSQSPSNKVTEKGKDVELRCDPISGHTALYWYRQSLGQGLEFLIYFQGNSAPDKSGLPSDRFSAERTGGSVSTLTIQRTQQEDSAVYLCASSFLSGGVSYEQYFGPGTRLTVT.